The clone carrying this T cell receptor beta chain was picked up many times. As yet, its antigen is unknown. The data derive from a study of T cells in Graves' hyperthyroidism and ophthalmopathy. Study-level points and caveats: Most clonotypes expanded in the thyroid (above 0.001) were also present in blood.

This CDR3 comprises 13 residues. V was cut by 3 bases and J by 9 bases, with 15 bases left in between. Germline lookup yields CDR1 GTSNPN and CDR2 SVGIG (reference sequence). Diagnoses were established using clinical symptoms, serum thyroxine and TRAb, thyroid ultrasound and orbital computed tomography. From RNA transcripts, TCR beta CDR3 regions were amplified. Researchers ran a first-round RT-PCR on the TCR CDR3 using the HTBI primer set. MiXCR, applied by TCRdb to the multiplex PCR reads, yields one record per CDR3 protein. The sample includes around 620,000 distinct CDR3 sequences, under 20% of them seen just once.

The sample taken for sequencing was blood. This clonotype was sampled from a woman in her twenties or thirties with Graves' hyperthyroidism. The chain couples TRBV30 to TRBJ2-1; TRBD2 might be the D (5 bases). CDR3 sequence (DNA): TGTGCCTGGAGGGTGGCTAGCTTGGCTGAGCAGTTCTTC. This gives the protein CAWRVASLAEQFF.